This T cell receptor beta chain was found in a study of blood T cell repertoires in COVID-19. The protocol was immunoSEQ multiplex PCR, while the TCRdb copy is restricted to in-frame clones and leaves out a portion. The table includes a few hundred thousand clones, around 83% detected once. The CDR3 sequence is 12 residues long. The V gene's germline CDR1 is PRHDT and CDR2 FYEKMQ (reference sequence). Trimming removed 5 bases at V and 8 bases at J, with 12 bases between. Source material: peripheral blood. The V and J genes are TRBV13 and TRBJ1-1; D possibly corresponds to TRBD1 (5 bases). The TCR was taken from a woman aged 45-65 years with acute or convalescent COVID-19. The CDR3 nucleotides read TGTGCCAGCAGCCTAAGGACATCAGAAGCTTTCTTT. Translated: CASSLRTSEAFF.